The entry below describes one TCR beta chain. Antigen: not known. The data were obtained in a study of graft-versus-host responses after intestinal transplantation. Whole-study context: Each patient got anti-thymocyte globulin induction, then tacrolimus and steroids for around three years.

Trimming cost V 2 bases and J 6 bases, with 16 bases left between them. The germline V gene has CDR1 KGHSH and CDR2 LQKENI. The CDR3 extends over 15 amino acids. The repertoire was sequenced with immunoSEQ multiplex PCR; TCRdb's copy has only in-frame clones and lacks some. Among approximately 110,000 clones, approximately 90% were seen once, and the ten largest hold 0.2% to 0.25%. This chain uses TRBV18 with TRBJ2-5, with D possibly TRBD2 on 6 matching bases. The origin of this receptor is a human donor who was the organ donor for an intestinal transplant. The material was unstimulated CD4+ T cells sorted from spleen or lymph node cells, obtained before transplant. The CDR3 region is CASSPSSGARKTQYF. In DNA, the CDR3 is TGTGCCAGCTCACCATCCTCGGGAGCGAGAAAGACCCAGTACTTC.